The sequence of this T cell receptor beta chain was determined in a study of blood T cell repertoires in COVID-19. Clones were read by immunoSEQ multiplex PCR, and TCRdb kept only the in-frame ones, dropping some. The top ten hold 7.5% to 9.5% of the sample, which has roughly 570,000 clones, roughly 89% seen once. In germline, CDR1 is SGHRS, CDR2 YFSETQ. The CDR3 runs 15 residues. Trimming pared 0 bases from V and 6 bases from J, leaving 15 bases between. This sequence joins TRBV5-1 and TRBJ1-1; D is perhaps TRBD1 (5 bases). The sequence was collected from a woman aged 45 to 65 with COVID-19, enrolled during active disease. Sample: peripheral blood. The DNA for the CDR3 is TGCGCCAGCAGCTTGGCCGCGGGGCGCATAGCTGAAGCTTTCTTT. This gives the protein CASSLAAGRIAEAFF.